Below, 27 T cell receptor beta chains from the same sample are listed, as sequenced in a study of CD8 T cells in ankylosing spondylitis. In TCRdb, the 5' RACE reads were re-called with MiXCR into one record per CDR3 protein. The data hold 350,000 to 400,000 distinct CDR3 sequences, with more than 20% observed a single time. Sequencing input: blood, either unsorted or a sorted T cell fraction (not recorded which). The receptors were gathered from a male donor with ankylosing spondylitis or in good health (not recorded which).

This clonotype was picked up a small number of times. The chain combines TRBV3-1 with TRBJ2-1; D possibly corresponds to TRBD2 (5 bases). Germline V gene sequence: CDR1 LGHDT, CDR2 YNNKEL (reference sequence). CDR3 length: 14 residues. V lost 1 base to trimming and J lost 7 bases, with 11 bases between them. CDR3 residues: CASSQVGGTNEQFF. The CDR3 DNA sequence: TGTGCCAGCAGCCAAGTCGGAGGCACGAATGAGCAGTTCTTC.

This clonotype was picked up one time. The V gene is TRBV27, the J gene TRBJ2-1; 8 bases are shared with TRBD1. Trimming removed 2 bases from V and 4 bases from J; junction bases left unmatched: 16. Germline CDR1 MNHEY, CDR2 SMNVEV (reference sequence). The CDR3 runs to 19 residues. This CDR3 is CASSLTGQGASPPYNEQFF. For the CDR3, the DNA is TGTGCCAGCAGTTTAACTGGGCAGGGGGCATCTCCCCCTTACAATGAGCAGTTCTTC.

This clonotype was recorded a few times. The V gene is TRBV6-5, the J gene TRBJ1-6, with D perhaps matching TRBD1 (6 bases). The CDR3 sequence is 18 residues long. Germline loops: CDR1 MNHEY, CDR2 SVGAGI. Trimming removed 4 bases at V and 0 bases at J, with 16 bases between. The CDR3 DNA follows: TGTGCCAGCAGTTGGGCAGGGGTGAGAGACTCCTATAATTCACCCCTCCACTTT. Amino acids: CASSWAGVRDSYNSPLHF.

The CDR3 loop is CASSLGTGPHEQYF. In DNA, the CDR3 is TGTGCCAGCAGCTTAGGGACAGGGCCCCACGAGCAGTACTTC. The rearrangement links TRBV7-9 to TRBJ2-7; 8 bases line up with TRBD1. J lost 5 bases, V lost 1 base, and 4 bases had no gene match. Germline V gene lookup returns CDR1 SEHNR and CDR2 FQNEAQ (reference sequence). The CDR3 length is 14 residues. Full variable domain (missing parts from reference TRBV7-9 and TRBJ2-7): DTGVSQNPRHKITKRGQNVTFRCDPISEHNRLYWYRQTLGQGPEFLTYFQNEAQLEKSRLLSDRFSAERPKGSFSTLEIQRTEQGDSAMYLCASSLGTGPHEQYFGPGTRLTVT.

This clonotype was counted a few times. The CDR3 region is CASSYEQDGDTGELFF. The CDR3 DNA reads as TGTGCCAGCAGTTACGAACAGGACGGGGACACCGGGGAGCTGTTTTTT. The V call is TRBV6-7, the J call TRBJ2-2, with D possibly called TRBD1 or TRBD2 (5 bases each). TRBV6-7 is annotated as an ORF whose role is uncertain. This CDR3 region has 16 residues. V lost 2 bases and J lost 3, with 13 bases in between.

The chain carries TRBV12-3 or TRBV12-4 and TRBJ2-2; 10 nucleotides align to TRBD2. V shed 4 bases and J 0 bases; nucleotides not matched to a gene: 5. This CDR3 contains 17 residues. The DNA of the CDR3 is TGTGCCAGCAGTTCGGCTAGCGGGGGCCCGAACACCGGGGAGCTGTTTTTT. Protein product: CASSSASGGPNTGELFF.

This clonotype came up a few times. The V call is TRBV4-1, the J call TRBJ2-5; possibly TRBD1 for D (5 bases). CDR1 MGHRA and CDR2 YSYEKL come from the germline V gene. Trimming shortened V by 6 bases and J by 4 bases, and 6 bases separated the two germline ends. The CDR3 extends over 11 amino acids. CDR3 protein: CASRQGETQYF. In DNA, the CDR3 is TGCGCCAGCAGGCAGGGAGAGACCCAGTACTTC.

This clonotype came up a few times. The rearrangement joins TRBV20-1 to TRBJ2-7, with unresolved D. Trimming took 5 bases from V and 2 from J, leaving 19 bases between them. Germline lookup yields CDR1 DFQATT and CDR2 SNEGSKA (reference sequence). There are 15 residues in the CDR3. CDR3 residues: CSAPRVVHITYEQYF. The CDR3, as DNA: TGCAGTGCTCCTAGGGTGGTACACATTACCTACGAGCAGTACTTC.

The J gene is TRBJ2-4, the V gene TRBV20-1; D call uncertain. Germline CDR1 reads DFQATT; CDR2 reads SNEGSKA (reference sequence). The CDR3 has 15 residues. With 0 bases removed from V and 2 bases from J, the gap between germline ends came to 11 bases. As DNA, the CDR3 is TGCAGTGCTAGAGATGGTAGGGTTCCCAAAAACATTCAGTACTTC. Residues: CSARDGRVPKNIQYF.

The chain uses TRBV12-3 or TRBV12-4 and TRBJ2-3; D might be TRBD1 (5 bases). V lost 4 bases, J lost 6 bases, and 14 bases lay in between. The CDR3 totals 14 residues. The CDR3 loop reads CASSWQGLGDTQYF. DNA for the CDR3: TGTGCCAGCAGTTGGCAGGGTTTGGGGGATACGCAGTATTTT.

This clonotype was detected a few times. The chain employs TRBV5-6 and TRBJ1-5; D is ambiguous. The germline V and J ends were trimmed by 5 bases and 3 bases, with 15 bases remaining between them. Germline V CDR1 and CDR2: SGHDT, YYEEEE. The CDR3 contains 15 residues. The CDR3 region is CASSLGMGYNQPQHF. As DNA, the CDR3 is TGTGCCAGCAGTCTGGGGATGGGGTACAATCAGCCCCAGCATTTT.

This clonotype came up a few times. The gene calls are TRBV7-8 and TRBJ2-2; D might be TRBD1 (5 bases). V shed 5 bases and J shed 1 base, with 11 bases lying between them. CDR1 and CDR2 (germline): SGHVS, FQNEAQ. CDR3 length equals 15 residues. Here the CDR3 reads CASSPGILNTGELFF. Here the CDR3 DNA reads TGTGCCAGCAGCCCAGGGATTTTGAACACCGGGGAGCTGTTTTTT.

This chain uses TRBV6-1 with TRBJ2-1; 8 positions agree with TRBD2. Trimming removed 2 bases from V and 0 bases from J; junction bases left unmatched: 3. CDR3 length: 16 residues. Germline lookup yields CDR1 MNHNS and CDR2 SASEGT. The CDR3 loop is CASSESSGFSYNEQFF. The CDR3, as DNA: TGTGCCAGCAGTGAATCTAGCGGGTTCTCCTACAATGAGCAGTTCTTC.

This clonotype appeared a few times. The chain recombines TRBV3-1 with TRBJ1-1, with 7 bases that match TRBD1. This CDR3 is 13 amino acids long. Germline loops: CDR1 LGHDT, CDR2 YNNKEL (reference sequence). The J segment lost 8 bases and the V segment lost 4 bases, leaving 7 bases of the junction unmatched. The CDR3 sequence: CASSPGGLGEAFF. DNA for the CDR3: TGTGCCAGCAGCCCAGGGGGTTTAGGGGAAGCTTTCTTT.

This clonotype appeared a few times. The CDR3 nucleotides read TGTGCCAGCAGTTTGGAGGGGAGGAATTCACCCCTCCACTTT. Translating gives CASSLEGRNSPLHF. This chain connects TRBV12-3 or TRBV12-4 to TRBJ1-6; the D gene is possibly TRBD1 (5 bases). V shed 3 bases and J shed 7 bases, with 10 bases lying between them. This CDR3 contains 14 residues.

This clonotype has a handful of counts. V and J are TRBV28 and TRBJ2-7; D uncertain. CDR1 and CDR2 (germline): MDHEN, SYDVKM. This CDR3 is built from 14 residues. Deletions cut 6 bases from V and 4 bases from J, with 16 bases between. In nucleotides, the CDR3 is TGTGCCAGCAGGCCGCCCAATTATGGATACGAGCAGTACTTC. It specifies CASRPPNYGYEQYF.

This clonotype turned up a few times. The V and J genes are TRBV28 and TRBJ2-2, with a weak D call TRBD1 (6 bases). Germline lookup yields CDR1 MDHEN and CDR2 SYDVKM. This CDR3 spans 19 amino acids. The germline V and J ends were trimmed by 4 bases and 6 bases, with 27 bases remaining between them. CDR3 nucleotides: TGTGCCAGCAGTTCTAGTACTCAGGGGCACGCTTTGACGGCCGGGGAGCTGTTTTTT. Its translation: CASSSSTQGHALTAGELFF.

The rearrangement joins TRBV12-3 or TRBV12-4 to TRBJ2-7; D is uncertain. The CDR3 runs 14 residues. Trimming removed 5 bases from V and 4 bases from J, with 15 bases in between. The DNA of the CDR3 is TGTGCCAGCAGTCGGACGGATCCCGGGTACGAGCAGTACTTC. Translating gives CASSRTDPGYEQYF.

This clonotype was detected only a few times. The chain employs TRBV12-3 or TRBV12-4 and TRBJ2-7; D uncertain. This CDR3 has 11 amino acids. V gave up 8 bases and J gave up 7 bases, with 12 bases separating them. The CDR3 region has the DNA TGTGCCAGCGGCCGTTTGGGTGAGCAGTACTTC. Its protein product is CASGRLGEQYF.

V is TRBV30 and J is TRBJ1-1; D perhaps matches TRBD1 (5 bases). V shed 0 bases and J shed 3 bases, with 14 bases lying between them. The CDR3 totals 15 residues. CDR1 is GTSNPN and CDR2 is SVGIG in the germline V gene (reference sequence). The CDR3 sequence is CAWSVGRGVYTEAFF. CDR3 DNA sequence: TGTGCCTGGAGTGTAGGGAGAGGGGTGTACACTGAAGCTTTCTTT. The variable domain in full, completed from reference TRBV30 and TRBJ1-1, reads SQTIHQWPATLVQPVGSPLSLECTVEGTSNPNLYWYRQAAGRGLQLLFYSVGIGQISSEVPQNLSASRPQDRQFILSSKKLLLSDSGFYLCAWSVGRGVYTEAFFGQGTRLTVV.

This clonotype was detected a few times. This chain connects TRBV4-1 to TRBJ1-1; D ambiguous. Trimming took off 0 bases at V and 4 bases at J, with 12 bases between the two ends. Germline CDR1 MGHRA, CDR2 YSYEKL. The CDR3 spans 15 residues. Here the CDR3 DNA reads TGCGCCAGCAGCCAAGATGAGGACCAAACCACTGAAGCTTTCTTT. It translates to CASSQDEDQTTEAFF.

This clonotype was counted between two and nine times. J is TRBJ2-1 and V is TRBV11-2; 9 nucleotides line up with TRBD1. V was clipped by 5 bases and J by 8 bases; unmatched bases: 7. The CDR3 consists of 14 residues. Germline loops: CDR1 SGHAT, CDR2 FQNNGV. CDR3 protein: CASSDGQGRDEQFF. The DNA for the CDR3 is TGTGCCAGCAGCGACGGACAGGGGAGGGATGAGCAGTTCTTC.

This clonotype was observed at least ten times. The chain is built from TRBV12-3 or TRBV12-4 and TRBJ2-3; 7 bases fit TRBD1. The V and J ends lost 8 bases and 4 bases, in that order; junction bases with no gene match: 3. The CDR3 has 12 residues. The CDR3 is CASRQGADTQYF. CDR3 DNA: TGTGCCAGCCGACAGGGTGCAGATACGCAGTATTTT.

The gene calls are TRBV12-3 or TRBV12-4 and TRBJ2-3, with D possibly being TRBD1 (6 bases). The V gene lost 2 bases and the J gene lost 6 bases, with 15 bases spanning the gap. CDR3 length equals 15 residues. CDR3 in amino acids: CASSLRGGTSDTQYF. The CDR3 nucleotides are TGTGCCAGCAGTTTAAGAGGGGGAACGTCGGATACGCAGTATTTT.

This clonotype appeared a few times. This chain joins TRBV4-2 and TRBJ2-7; D is possibly TRBD1 (6 bases). Trimming removed 3 bases from V and 0 bases from J, with 9 bases in between. The CDR3 loop spans 14 amino acids. Germline V gene sequence: CDR1 LGHNA, CDR2 YNFKEQ. CDR3 DNA: TGTGCCAGCAGCCATTCACAGGGCTCCTACGAGCAGTACTTC. As protein: CASSHSQGSYEQYF.

J is TRBJ2-7 and V is TRBV5-6; unclear D gene. CDR1 and CDR2 (germline): SGHDT, YYEEEE. The length of the CDR3 is 14 residues. V shed 1 base and J shed 0 bases, with 8 bases lying between them. The CDR3 protein is CASSLIEPSYEQYF. The CDR3 nucleotides are TGTGCCAGCAGCTTGATCGAACCCTCCTACGAGCAGTACTTC. Full variable domain (outside the CDR3, taken from reference TRBV5-6 and TRBJ2-7): DAGVTQSPTHLIKTRGQQVTLRCSPKSGHDTVSWYQQALGQGPQFIFQYYEEEERQRGNFPDRFSGHQFPNYSSELNVNALLLGDSALYLCASSLIEPSYEQYFGPGTRLTVT.

The chain carries TRBV7-3 and TRBJ2-3, with D uncertain. V lost 5 bases and J 4 bases, leaving 10 bases between the germline ends. The germline V gene has CDR1 SGHTA and CDR2 FQGTGA. CDR3 length: 13 residues. The CDR3 loop reads CASSPAQPDTQYF. The CDR3 coding sequence is TGTGCCAGCAGCCCTGCCCAGCCAGATACGCAGTATTTT.